Listed below are T cell receptor beta chains from one sample, sequenced in a study of spatial heterogeneity in lung cancer. In TCRdb, the 5' RACE reads were re-called with MiXCR into one record per CDR3 protein. The sample lists about 15,000 distinct CDR3 sequences, over 9% occurring once. The sample consisted of PBMCs, taken at surgery. These receptors all come from a male donor with early-stage non-small cell lung cancer. CDR3s include the opening cysteine and the closing phenylalanine or tryptophan. D genes are given only for firm matches. Clone size is given for some rows only: seen once, a few or many times, or a class if the clone is expanded.

clone size | D gene | J gene | V gene | CDR3 protein | CDR3 DNA
many | TRBD2 | TRBJ2-7 | TRBV7-9 | CASSSTRLAGGNEQYF | TGTGCCAGCAGCTCGACCCGACTAGCGGGAGGAAACGAGCAGTACTTC
once | TRBD2 | TRBJ2-7 | TRBV28 | CASREGLAGSYEQYF | TGTGCCAGCAGGGAGGGACTAGCGGGATCTTACGAGCAGTACTTC
many | - | TRBJ2-2 | TRBV12-3/TRBV12-4 | CASTKVSTGELFF | TGTGCCAGCACGAAAGTATCCACCGGGGAGCTGTTTTTT
many | - | TRBJ2-7 | TRBV12-3/TRBV12-4 | CASSLWDFVSSYEQYF | TGTGCCAGCAGTTTATGGGACTTTGTAAGCTCCTACGAGCAGTACTTC
many | - | TRBJ2-1 | TRBV20-1 | CSAGTGNEQFF | TGCAGTGCTGGGACGGGCAATGAGCAGTTCTTC
many | TRBD1 | TRBJ2-6 | TRBV30 | CACSLDRVGANVLTF | TGTGCCTGTTCCCTCGACAGGGTTGGGGCCAACGTCCTGACTTTC
- | - | TRBJ2-1 | TRBV19 | CASSFIGDEQFF | TGTGCCAGTAGTTTCATTGGGGATGAGCAGTTCTTC
many | TRBD1 | TRBJ1-6 | TRBV29-1 | CSVKDRGDSPLHF | TGCAGCGTAAAGGACAGGGGAGACTCACCCCTCCACTTT
- | - | TRBJ2-2 | TRBV18 | CASTSTVRGRGTGELFF | TGTGCCAGCACATCCACAGTACGGGGGCGCGGCACCGGGGAGCTGTTTTTT
few | TRBD1 | TRBJ1-2 | TRBV28 | CAIGDRVNYGYTF | TGTGCCATTGGGGACAGGGTAAACTATGGCTACACCTTC
large | TRBD1 | TRBJ1-5 | TRBV30 | CAWAEGQGRPQHF | TGTGCCTGGGCGGAGGGACAGGGGAGGCCCCAGCATTTT
many | - | TRBJ1-5 | TRBV7-9 | CASSLRSAQPQHF | TGTGCCAGCAGCTTAAGGAGCGCTCAGCCCCAGCATTTT
many | - | TRBJ2-5 | TRBV29-1 | CSGGGETQYF | TGCAGCGGCGGCGGAGAGACCCAGTACTTC
many | TRBD1 | TRBJ1-2 | TRBV5-1 | CASSAQGQAYGYTF | TGCGCCAGCAGCGCCCAGGGACAGGCCTATGGCTACACCTTC
many | - | TRBJ2-7 | TRBV13 | CASSVGGGLSPYEQYF | TGTGCCAGCAGCGTAGGAGGTGGGCTGTCTCCCTACGAGCAGTACTTC
large | - | TRBJ1-1 | TRBV30 | CAWSVNSANTEAFF | TGTGCCTGGAGTGTCAACTCCGCTAACACTGAAGCTTTCTTT
many | - | TRBJ1-3 | TRBV6-1 | CAILTLLGTISGNTIYF | TGTGCCATCCTCACCCTCCTCGGGACTATCTCTGGAAACACCATATATTTT
many | - | TRBJ1-1 | TRBV5-1 | CASSLDRGGNTEAFF | TGCGCCAGCAGCTTGGATCGGGGTGGGAACACTGAAGCTTTCTTT
- | - | TRBJ2-1 | TRBV7-3 | CASTWSLSYNEQFF | TGTGCCAGCACGTGGTCTTTATCCTACAATGAGCAGTTCTTC
many | TRBD2 | TRBJ2-3 | TRBV29-1 | CSVESGTTDTQYF | TGCAGCGTTGAAAGCGGGACCACAGATACGCAGTATTTT
many | - | TRBJ2-1 | TRBV2 | CASSEAVNINEQFF | TGTGCCAGCAGTGAGGCGGTTAATATCAATGAGCAGTTCTTC
many | - | TRBJ2-3 | TRBV2 | CASSEGLADTQYF | TGTGCCAGCAGTGAAGGGCTAGCAGATACGCAGTATTTT
many | - | TRBJ2-7 | TRBV7-6 | CASSLDHEQYF | TGTGCCAGCAGCTTAGACCACGAGCAGTACTTC
many | - | TRBJ2-7 | TRBV5-6 | CASSLAVSSYEQYF | TGTGCCAGCAGCTTGGCGGTCAGCTCCTACGAGCAGTACTTC
many | TRBD1 | TRBJ2-1 | TRBV6-2/TRBV6-3 | CASIENRGRGYNEQFF | TGTGCCAGCATCGAGAACAGGGGGCGCGGGTACAATGAGCAGTTCTTC
many | - | TRBJ1-1 | TRBV29-1 | CSVATGNTEAFF | TGCAGCGTTGCCACGGGGAACACTGAAGCTTTCTTT
- | - | TRBJ1-3 | TRBV7-6 | CASSQRSGGTGNTIYF | TGTGCCAGCAGCCAGCGTTCAGGAGGGACTGGAAACACCATATATTTT